Each of the 26 T cell receptor beta chains below was sequenced from the same sample in a study of regulatory T cells in long-lasting Graves disease. The authors built TCR beta libraries using iRepertoire HTBI primers and Arm-PCR of CDR3 regions. TCRdb passed the multiplex PCR reads through MiXCR, listing each CDR3 protein once. Of over 400,000 distinct CDR3 sequences listed, around 13% were seen once; the top ten hold roughly 15%. Time point denoted: newly diagnosed GD, antithyroid drugs for less than 3 months. PBMC RNA served as the TCR library source. These same records also appear under a second study, on T cells in Graves' hyperthyroidism and ophthalmopathy.

The specimen comprised peripheral blood mononuclear cells (PBMCs), sampled at new diagnosis, from a patient treated with antithyroid drugs. The origin of the receptors is a woman in her fifties or sixties with Graves disease.

This clonotype has a handful of counts. This chain connects TRBV6-2 or TRBV6-3 to TRBJ1-2; TRBD1 matches at 12 bases. V lost 7 bases to trimming and J lost 4 bases; unmatched junction nucleotides: 16. The CDR3 has 18 amino acids. Germline V lookup: CDR1 MNHEY, CDR2 SVGEGT. The CDR3 reads CASNQLPKGQGAVYGYTF. The CDR3, as DNA: TGTGCCAGCAATCAGTTACCCAAGGGACAGGGGGCTGTCTATGGCTACACCTTC.

This clonotype was recorded at least ten times. This chain connects TRBV13 to TRBJ1-5; possible D gene TRBD1, 6 bases. CDR1 is PRHDT and CDR2 is FYEKMQ in the germline V gene (reference sequence). V lost 5 bases and J 7 bases, leaving 12 bases between the germline ends. The CDR3 spans 13 residues. CDR3 residues: CASSPTGAQPQHF. Here the CDR3 DNA reads TGTGCCAGCAGCCCGACGGGGGCCCAGCCCCAGCATTTT.

This chain links TRBV20-1 with TRBJ2-7, with no clear D. The CDR3 extends over 13 amino acids. Trimming removed 0 bases at V and 4 bases at J, with 10 bases between. Per germline, CDR1 DFQATT and CDR2 SNEGSKA (reference sequence). The CDR3 loop is CSARDSTYYEQYF. As DNA, the CDR3 is TGCAGTGCTAGAGATAGCACTTATTACGAGCAGTACTTC.

This clonotype showed up many times. Sequence at one end of the junction differs from germline and may be a read error. The chain employs TRBV7-6 and TRBJ2-1; 8 bases line up with TRBD2. CDR1 and CDR2 (germline): SGHVS, FNYEAQ. The CDR3 runs to 15 residues. CDR3 DNA: TGTGCCAGCACCTTACTAGCGGAACCCTACAATGAGCAGTTCTTC. It yields the protein CASTLLAEPYNEQFF.

This clonotype was counted many times. The chain uses TRBV12-3 or TRBV12-4 and TRBJ1-2, with 7 bases aligning to TRBD1. This CDR3 is 18 amino acids long. Trimming cost V 1 base and J 5 bases; bases outside gene matches: 16. The CDR3 nucleotides are TGTGCCAGCAGTTTAGGGGACAGATTCGAACGTTTAATGTATGGCTACACCTTC. Its protein is CASSLGDRFERLMYGYTF.

This clonotype turned up a few times. The rearrangement links TRBV27 to TRBJ2-3; 10 nucleotides match TRBD2. In germline, CDR1 is MNHEY, CDR2 SMNVEV (reference sequence). This CDR3 comprises 17 residues. The junction had 15 bases not matched to a gene; V was cut back by 6 bases and J by 6 bases. The CDR3 loop is CASSPRPASGSSDTQYF. CDR3 in DNA: TGTGCCAGCAGCCCTCGTCCGGCTAGCGGGAGTTCTGATACGCAGTATTTT.

About this clonotype: This clone may be a read error of a much larger clone one base away. The chain couples TRBV3-1 to TRBJ2-7; 9 bases match TRBD1. Per the germline V gene, CDR1 is LGHDT and CDR2 is YNNKEL (reference sequence). The CDR3 sequence is 14 residues long. In DNA form, the CDR3 reads TGTGCCAGCAGCCTGGGACAGGGAGGCTCCGAGCAGTGCTTC. Protein sequence: CASSLGQGGSEQCF.

The chain uses TRBV7-9 and TRBJ2-1; 13 bases agree with TRBD2. Germline CDR1 reads SEHNR; CDR2 reads FQNEAQ (reference sequence). The trim removed 4 bases at V and 7 bases at J, leaving 10 bases unmatched. The CDR3 is 17 amino acids. The CDR3 nucleotides are TGTGCCAGCAGCTCGGGGGCGACTAGCGGGAGGCCGAATGAGCAGTTCTTC. Amino acids: CASSSGATSGRPNEQFF. The full variable domain, rest sourced from reference TRBV7-9 and TRBJ2-1, is DTGVSQNPRHKITKRGQNVTFRCDPISEHNRLYWYRQTLGQGPEFLTYFQNEAQLEKSRLLSDRFSAERPKGSFSTLEIQRTEQGDSAMYLCASSSGATSGRPNEQFFGPGTRLTVL.

This clonotype was recorded at least ten times. The V gene is TRBV11-2, the J gene TRBJ1-4; TRBD1 matches 7 bases. This CDR3 contains 16 residues. The V gene's germline CDR1 is SGHAT and CDR2 FQNNGV. Trimming cost V 5 bases and J 6 bases; bases outside gene matches: 12. Written as DNA, the CDR3 is TGTGCCAGCAGCCCGGGGACAGAGGGGCCTTATGAAAAACTGTTTTTT. This codes for CASSPGTEGPYEKLFF.

This clonotype came up a few times. This chain joins TRBV20-1 and TRBJ1-6; 7 positions agree with TRBD1. Trimming at V came to 0 bases and at J to 7 bases, leaving 12 bases not matched to a gene. Germline CDR1 and CDR2: DFQATT and SNEGSKA (reference sequence). The CDR3 contains 17 residues. CDR3 region: CSARDFMRQGENSPLHF. The CDR3 region has the DNA TGCAGTGCTAGAGATTTTATGAGACAGGGAGAGAATTCACCCCTCCACTTT.

The CDR3 sequence is CASSQVDHLNTGELFF. The DNA of the CDR3 is TGTGCCAGCAGCCAAGTTGACCATTTGAACACCGGGGAGCTGTTTTTT. The J gene is TRBJ2-2, the V gene TRBV7-3; D call uncertain. Trimming stripped 5 bases from V and 1 base from J, with 14 bases between. Germline V gene lookup returns CDR1 SGHTA and CDR2 FQGTGA. CDR3 length: 16 amino acids. The full variable domain, with the rest looked up from reference TRBV7-3 and TRBJ2-2, is GAGVSQTPSNKVTEKGKYVELRCDPISGHTALYWYRQSLGQGPEFLIYFQGTGAADDSGLPNDRFFAVRPEGSVSTLKIQRTERGDSAVYLCASSQVDHLNTGELFFGEGSRLTVL.

This clonotype was seen at least ten times. The gene calls are TRBV6-5 and TRBJ2-7; D tentatively fits TRBD1 or TRBD2 (6 bases each). The CDR3 has 15 residues. V gave up 0 bases and J gave up 1 base, with 10 bases separating them. Germline V CDR1 and CDR2: MNHEY, SVGAGI. CDR3 region: CASSYSRDTSYEQYF. As DNA, the CDR3 is TGTGCCAGCAGTTACTCGCGGGACACTTCCTACGAGCAGTACTTC.

V and J are TRBV12-3 or TRBV12-4 and TRBJ2-7; D gene ambiguous. V was shortened by 5 bases and J by 6 bases, with 17 bases between the two germline ends. CDR3 size: 14 residues. The CDR3 nucleotides are TGTGCCAGCAGTCTAGGATCGTCCGCCTTCGAGCAGTACTTC. Amino acid sequence: CASSLGSSAFEQYF.

This clonotype was recorded many times. The chain employs TRBV11-2 and TRBJ1-6, with a possible D match to TRBD1 (5 bases). This CDR3 has 14 residues. V was clipped by 0 bases and J by 11 bases, with 11 bases between them. The germline gives CDR1 SGHAT, CDR2 FQNNGV. The CDR3 DNA reads TGTGCCAGCAGCTTAGAAGGGGTGGTTCCACCCCTCCACTTT. Amino acid sequence: CASSLEGVVPPLHF.

This clonotype was recorded a few times. This rearrangement joins TRBV6-2 or TRBV6-3 to TRBJ1-1; 10 bases agree with TRBD1. The germline V gene has CDR1 MNHEY and CDR2 SVGEGT. The junction had 8 bases not matched to a gene; V was cut back by 5 bases and J by 2 bases. The CDR3 runs 16 residues. The CDR3 DNA reads as TGTGCCAGCAGTCGGGGACAGGGGATCTTTAACACTGAAGCTTTCTTT. Protein: CASSRGQGIFNTEAFF.

Ten or more counts support this clonotype. The chain recombines TRBV11-2 with TRBJ2-1; TRBD2 is a possible D gene (6 bases). The germline V gene encodes CDR1 SGHAT and CDR2 FQNNGV. This CDR3 region has 17 residues. V lost 6 bases and J lost 5, with 23 bases in between. This CDR3 reads CASRDYRDSARNNEQFF. The CDR3 region has the DNA TGTGCCAGCAGGGATTACCGGGACTCTGCGCGAAACAATGAGCAGTTCTTC.

This clonotype was found many times. The CDR3 reads CASSLRPGTSPDTQYF. The CDR3 DNA follows: TGTGCCAGCAGCCTCCGACCTGGGACTAGCCCCGATACGCAGTATTTT. The V and J genes are TRBV3-1 and TRBJ2-3; 9 bases map to TRBD2. Germline-derived CDR1 and CDR2 are LGHDT and YNNKEL (reference sequence). The J segment lost 6 bases and the V segment lost 4 bases, leaving 11 bases of the junction unmatched. The CDR3 contains 16 residues.

The chain combines TRBV5-1 with TRBJ1-2; maybe TRBD1 (5 bases). Germline V CDR1 and CDR2: SGHRS, YFSETQ. This CDR3 has 14 amino acids. With 4 bases removed from V and 8 bases from J, the gap between germline ends came to 18 bases. In DNA, the CDR3 is TGCGCCAGCAGCCGGGACGGCTCGGTCGGGGGCTACACCTTC. Its protein product is CASSRDGSVGGYTF.

The J gene is TRBJ2-6, the V gene TRBV18, with D possibly TRBD2 on 5 matching bases. This CDR3 has 15 amino acids. The V gene's germline CDR1 is KGHSH and CDR2 LQKENI. Trimming took off 1 base at V and 3 bases at J, with 7 bases between the two ends. In DNA form, the CDR3 reads TGTGCCAGCTCACCACAGGGAGTTGGGGCCAACGTCCTGACTTTC. Residues: CASSPQGVGANVLTF.

The chain joins TRBV5-1 to TRBJ1-1, with TRBD1 as a possible D gene (6 bases). Trimming stripped 2 bases from V and 5 bases from J, with 16 bases between. In germline, CDR1 is SGHRS, CDR2 YFSETQ. This CDR3 has 15 residues. For the CDR3, the DNA is TGCGCCAGCAGCTTCGAGGGGGAGGGGAGAACTGAAGCTTTCTTT. Protein product: CASSFEGEGRTEAFF.

This chain joins TRBV25-1 and TRBJ2-1; D not certain. CDR1 MGHDK and CDR2 SYGVNS come from the germline V gene. This CDR3 is 13 amino acids long. V lost 3 bases, J lost 2 bases, and 5 bases lay in between. As DNA, the CDR3 is TGTGCCAGCAGTGATCCGGCCTACAATGAGCAGTTCTTC. It specifies CASSDPAYNEQFF.

There are many counts of this clonotype. The genes are TRBV12-3 or TRBV12-4 and TRBJ2-1; 13 nucleotides line up with TRBD2. V lost 6 bases to trimming and J lost 9 bases; unmatched junction nucleotides: 8. The CDR3 is 15 amino acids. The DNA for the CDR3 is TGTGCCAGCAGAAAACCCACTAGCGGGAGGGGTGAGCAGTTCTTC. This gives the protein CASRKPTSGRGEQFF.

Only a few counts were recorded for this clonotype. CDR3 sequence (DNA): TGTGCCAGCAGTTACTCGACACTAGATCAGCCCCAGCATTTT. It codes for CASSYSTLDQPQHF. V gene TRBV6-5 combines with J gene TRBJ1-5; D is unclear. The germline V gene encodes CDR1 MNHEY and CDR2 SVGAGI. Between the trimmed V and J ends, which lost 0 bases and 5 bases, there was a span of 8 bases. CDR3 length: 14 amino acids.

V is TRBV4-1 and J is TRBJ2-7; possibly TRBD1 for D (6 bases). The germline V gene encodes CDR1 MGHRA and CDR2 YSYEKL. The CDR3 is 14 amino acids. V was pared by 4 bases and J by 2 bases, with 12 bases between. CDR3 protein: CASSPGQLAYEQYF. CDR3 nucleotide sequence: TGCGCCAGCAGCCCAGGACAGCTTGCCTACGAGCAGTACTTC.

The J gene is TRBJ1-1, the V gene TRBV6-1; D remains unclear. The CDR3 contains 13 residues. Germline CDR1 is MNHNS and CDR2 is SASEGT. The V and J ends lost 2 bases and 7 bases respectively, with 11 bases between them. CDR3 in DNA: TGTGCCAGCAGTGAAAGTTCGGGATATGAAGCTTTCTTT. Translated: CASSESSGYEAFF.

This clonotype was counted a few times. This chain joins TRBV7-2 and TRBJ2-1, with 9 bases identical to TRBD2. The V and J ends lost 5 bases and 5 bases, in that order; junction bases with no gene match: 4. The CDR3 runs 14 residues. CDR1 and CDR2 (germline): SGHTA, FQGNSA. In nucleotides, the CDR3 is TGTGCCAGCAGCATTAGCGGGAGTAACAATGAGCAGTTCTTC. This codes for CASSISGSNNEQFF.